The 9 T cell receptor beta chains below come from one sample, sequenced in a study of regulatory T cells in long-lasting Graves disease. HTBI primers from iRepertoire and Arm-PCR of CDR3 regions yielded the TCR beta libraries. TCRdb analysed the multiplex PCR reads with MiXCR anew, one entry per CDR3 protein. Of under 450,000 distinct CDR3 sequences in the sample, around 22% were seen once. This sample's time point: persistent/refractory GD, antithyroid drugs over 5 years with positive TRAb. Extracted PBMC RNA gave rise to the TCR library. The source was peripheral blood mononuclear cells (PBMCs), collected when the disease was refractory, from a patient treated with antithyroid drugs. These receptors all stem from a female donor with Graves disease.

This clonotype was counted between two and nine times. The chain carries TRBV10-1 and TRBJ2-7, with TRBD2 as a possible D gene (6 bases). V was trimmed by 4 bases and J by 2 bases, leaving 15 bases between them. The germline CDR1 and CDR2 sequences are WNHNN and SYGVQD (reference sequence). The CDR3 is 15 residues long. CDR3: CASSGPNSGPYEQYF. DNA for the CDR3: TGCGCCAGCAGTGGGCCTAATAGCGGCCCCTACGAGCAGTACTTC.

CDR3 in amino acids: CASSITGGDYGYTF. The CDR3 DNA reads TGTGCCAGTAGTATAACGGGGGGCGACTATGGCTACACCTTC. The rearrangement links TRBV19 to TRBJ1-2; possible D gene TRBD1, 6 bases. V shed 2 bases and J shed 3 bases, with 10 bases lying between them. Germline lookup yields CDR1 LNHDA and CDR2 SQIVND (reference sequence). CDR3 length equals 14 residues. The full variable domain, in which reference TRBV19 and TRBJ1-2 provide the parts outside the CDR3, is DGGITQSPKYLFRKEGQNVTLSCEQNLNHDAMYWYRQDPGQGLRLIYYSQIVNDFQKGDIAEGYSVSREKKESFPLTVTSAQKNPTAFYLCASSITGGDYGYTFGSGTRLTVV.

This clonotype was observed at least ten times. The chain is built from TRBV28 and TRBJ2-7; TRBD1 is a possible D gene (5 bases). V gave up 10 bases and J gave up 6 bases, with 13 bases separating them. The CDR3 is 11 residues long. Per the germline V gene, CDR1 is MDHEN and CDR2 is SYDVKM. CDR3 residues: CAIQGRFEQYF. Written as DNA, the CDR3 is TGTGCCATCCAGGGAAGGTTCGAGCAGTACTTC.

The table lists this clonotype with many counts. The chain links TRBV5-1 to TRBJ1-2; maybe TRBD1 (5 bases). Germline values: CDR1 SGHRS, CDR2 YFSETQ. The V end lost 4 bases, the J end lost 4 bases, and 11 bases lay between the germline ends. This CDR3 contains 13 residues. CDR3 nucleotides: TGCGCCAGCAGCCAGGGCGGGGGCTATGGCTACACCTTC. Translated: CASSQGGGYGYTF.

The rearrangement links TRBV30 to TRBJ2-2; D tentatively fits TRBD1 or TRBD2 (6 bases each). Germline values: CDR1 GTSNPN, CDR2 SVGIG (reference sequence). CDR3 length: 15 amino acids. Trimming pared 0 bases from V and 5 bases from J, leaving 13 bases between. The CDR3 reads CAWSVLGGGTGELFF. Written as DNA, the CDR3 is TGTGCCTGGAGTGTACTCGGGGGCGGGACCGGGGAGCTGTTTTTT.

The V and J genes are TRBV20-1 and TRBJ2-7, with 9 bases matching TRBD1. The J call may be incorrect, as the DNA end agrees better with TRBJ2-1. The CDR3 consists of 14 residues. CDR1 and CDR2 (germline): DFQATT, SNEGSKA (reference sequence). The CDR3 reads CSARRGQGSYEQFF. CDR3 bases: TGCAGTGCTAGGCGGGGACAGGGTTCCTACGAGCAGTTCTTC.

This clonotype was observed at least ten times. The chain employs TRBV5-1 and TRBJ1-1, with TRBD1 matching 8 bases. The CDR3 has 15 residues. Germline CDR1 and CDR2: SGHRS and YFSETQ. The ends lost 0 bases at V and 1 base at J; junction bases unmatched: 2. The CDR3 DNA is TGCGCCAGCAGCTTGGTTCAGGGGGCGAACACTGAAGCTTTCTTT. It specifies CASSLVQGANTEAFF.

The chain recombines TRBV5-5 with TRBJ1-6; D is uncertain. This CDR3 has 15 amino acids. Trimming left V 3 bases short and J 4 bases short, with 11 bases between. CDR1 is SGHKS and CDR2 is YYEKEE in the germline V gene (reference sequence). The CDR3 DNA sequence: TGTGCCAGCAGCTCGGATGCGGTTTATAATTCACCCCTCCACTTT. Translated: CASSSDAVYNSPLHF.

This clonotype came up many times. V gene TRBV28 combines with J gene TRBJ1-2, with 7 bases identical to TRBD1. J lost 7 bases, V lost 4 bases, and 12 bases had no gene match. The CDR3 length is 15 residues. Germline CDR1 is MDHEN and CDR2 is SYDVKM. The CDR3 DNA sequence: TGTGCCAGCAGTTCCGCAGGGGGGCTCATCGGTGGCTACACCTTC. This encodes CASSSAGGLIGGYTF.